The 14 T cell receptor beta chains presented below share a single source sample, sequenced in a study of blood T cell repertoires in COVID-19. The table came from immunoSEQ multiplex PCR; TCRdb's copy has only in-frame clones and leaves some out. The data show over 50,000 clones, with approximately 91% seen just once and under 7% held by the top ten. Sequenced input: peripheral blood. The receptors here all came from a man in his fifties or sixties with active COVID-19.

This clone was picked up a small number of times. This chain uses TRBV7-9 with TRBJ2-7, with 8 bases lining up with TRBD1. V was clipped by 5 bases and J by 1 base; unmatched bases: 7. Germline V gene sequence: CDR1 SEHNR, CDR2 FQNEAQ (reference sequence). The CDR3 is made up of 15 amino acids. The CDR3 protein is CASSRLGDRSYEQYF. CDR3 coding DNA: TGTGCCAGCAGCCGCTTGGGGGACAGGTCCTACGAGCAGTACTTC.

CDR3 protein: CASSKVQGGSANEQFF. CDR3 bases: TGTGCCAGCAGCAAAGTCCAGGGCGGGAGCGCCAATGAGCAGTTCTTC. This chain links TRBV21-1 with TRBJ2-1; the table's D gene call, TRBD2, was not cross checked with the DNA. TRBV21-1 corresponds to a pseudogene. The CDR3 has 16 amino acids.

In this sample, this clone turned up a few times. The gene calls are TRBV4-3 and TRBJ1-2; D gene ambiguous. V was cut by 7 bases and J by 4 bases, with 13 bases left in between. Per the germline V gene, CDR1 is LGHNA and CDR2 is YSLEER. This CDR3 comprises 13 residues. This chain's CDR3 is CASTARAGYGYTF. As DNA, the CDR3 is TGCGCCAGCACCGCACGAGCAGGCTATGGCTACACCTTC.

The V call is TRBV11-2, the J call TRBJ1-2; weak D call: TRBD1 (6 bases). The CDR3 has 13 residues. V was clipped by 6 bases and J by 7 bases, with 15 bases between them. Germline V gene data show CDR1 as SGHAT and CDR2 as FQNNGV. CDR3 in amino acids: CASSSRGVTGYTF. CDR3 in DNA: TGTGCCAGCAGTTCCAGGGGCGTGACTGGCTACACCTTC.

The chain links TRBV7-6 to TRBJ2-5; 9 positions agree with TRBD2. Germline CDR1 and CDR2: SGHVS and FNYEAQ. V shed 1 base and J 4 bases; nucleotides not matched to a gene: 7. The CDR3 sequence is 16 residues long. The chain's CDR3 is CASSLVSAGGGETQYF. DNA for the CDR3: TGTGCCAGCAGCTTAGTATCTGCGGGAGGGGGAGAGACCCAGTACTTC.

The J gene is TRBJ1-4, the V gene TRBV7-2; 8 bases are a match to TRBD1. Germline V gene sequence: CDR1 SGHTA, CDR2 FQGNSA. CDR3 length: 14 residues. The trim removed 5 bases at V and 8 bases at J, leaving 7 bases unmatched. The CDR3 loop reads CASSDGQGREKLFF. CDR3 coding DNA: TGTGCCAGCAGCGACGGACAGGGTCGAGAAAAACTGTTTTTT.

The chain links TRBV18 to TRBJ1-1; D may be TRBD1 (5 bases). The germline gives CDR1 KGHSH, CDR2 LQKENI. This CDR3 has 17 amino acids. Trimming left V 4 bases short and J 1 base short, with 19 bases between. Written as DNA, the CDR3 is TGTGCCAGCTCACTCGACAGCCCGGGAGTAAGGAACACTGAAGCTTTCTTT. Translated: CASSLDSPGVRNTEAFF.

The rearrangement joins TRBV4-1 to TRBJ2-1; a possible D gene is TRBD1 (5 bases). Germline CDR1 and CDR2: MGHRA and YSYEKL. The CDR3 covers 13 residues. Trimming removed 1 base at V and 10 bases at J, with 11 bases between. CDR3 in amino acids: CASSQGTPLEQFF. Here the CDR3 DNA reads TGCGCCAGCAGCCAAGGGACACCTCTCGAGCAGTTCTTC.

The chain combines TRBV5-8 with TRBJ2-5, with 7 bases that match TRBD2. The CDR3 runs 15 residues. V lost 3 bases and J lost 5; bases outside the gene matches: 10. Germline lookup yields CDR1 SGHTS and CDR2 YDEGEE. The CDR3 spells CASSWSGRERETQYF. The CDR3, as DNA: TGTGCCAGCAGCTGGAGTGGGCGGGAGCGGGAGACCCAGTACTTC.

Here the CDR3 reads CASRFRGLGGLGTQYF. The DNA for the CDR3 is TGTGCCAGCAGATTTCGGGGTCTGGGGGGGCTTGGGACCCAGTACTTC. The J gene is TRBJ2-5, the V gene TRBV5-4, with D perhaps TRBD2 (7 bases). Trimming took 5 bases from V and 7 from J, leaving 24 bases between them. This CDR3 is 16 amino acids long. Germline CDR1 reads SGHNT; CDR2 reads YYREEE (reference sequence).

This chain uses TRBV5-5 with TRBJ2-2; 12 bases map to TRBD1. Germline V lookup: CDR1 SGHKS, CDR2 YYEKEE (reference sequence). This CDR3 has 17 amino acids. V lost 5 bases and J lost 7; bases outside the gene matches: 12. CDR3 nucleotide sequence: TGTGCCAGCAGTTATCGAGGGGGACAGGGGGCCGGCGGGGAGCTGTTTTTT. Protein product: CASSYRGGQGAGGELFF.

V usage is TRBV9 and J usage is TRBJ1-2; no reliable D call. V was trimmed by 4 bases and J by 2 bases, leaving 6 bases between them. The CDR3 consists of 12 residues. Germline CDR1 SGDLS, CDR2 YYNGEE. The DNA of the CDR3 is TGTGCCAGCAGCATACAGAACTATGGCTACACCTTC. Translated, it gives CASSIQNYGYTF. Full variable domain (outside the CDR3, taken from reference TRBV9 and TRBJ1-2): DSGVTQTPKHLITATGQRVTLRCSPRSGDLSVYWYQQSLDQGLQFLIQYYNGEERAKGNILERFSAQQFPDLHSELNLSSLELGDSALYFCASSIQNYGYTFGSGTRLTVV.

This rearrangement joins TRBV6-5 to TRBJ2-3, with D maybe TRBD2 (5 bases). CDR1 and CDR2 (germline): MNHEY, SVGAGI. This CDR3 is 11 amino acids long. V was clipped by 9 bases and J by 10 bases, with 14 bases between them. CDR3 residues: CARTDGIPQYF. The CDR3 bases are TGTGCCAGGACGGACGGGATTCCGCAGTATTTT.

The chain couples TRBV2 to TRBJ2-1, with 13 bases lining up with TRBD2. Germline values: CDR1 SNHLY, CDR2 FYNNEI. The CDR3 contains 15 residues. Germline trimming cut 6 bases from V and 9 bases from J; bases unmatched to any gene: 8. CDR3 loop: CASSLLAGGPGEQFF. As DNA, the CDR3 is TGTGCCAGCAGCCTACTAGCGGGGGGGCCTGGTGAGCAGTTCTTC.